This passage covers 3 T cell receptor beta chains from one sample sequenced in a study of blood T cell repertoires in COVID-19. The repertoire was sequenced with immunoSEQ multiplex PCR; TCRdb's copy has only in-frame clones and lacks some. The profile covers about 17,000 clones, with 80% appearing a single time and roughly 9.6% taken by the ten largest. Sequencing used peripheral blood. The source is a man aged 80 or over with acute or convalescent COVID-19.

The chain is built from TRBV10-3 and TRBJ2-7; TRBD1 aligns across 7 bases. CDR1 and CDR2 (germline): ENHRY, SYGVKD. The CDR3 extends over 14 amino acids. V shed 0 bases, J shed 8 bases, and the junction held 7 bases outside the gene matches. Here the CDR3 DNA reads TGTGCCATCAGTGAGTCTGGGCAGGGGGTCAAGCAGTACTTC. Amino acids: CAISESGQGVKQYF.

The chain is built from TRBV5-8 and TRBJ2-1, with 11 bases fitting TRBD2. Germline loops: CDR1 SGHTS, CDR2 YDEGEE. After removal of 1 base from V and 15 bases from J, the junction contained 12 bases not matched to a gene. The length of the CDR3 is 15 residues. This CDR3 is CASSLWLAGGLSLFF. CDR3 nucleotide sequence: TGTGCCAGCAGCTTGTGGCTAGCGGGGGGCCTTAGCCTGTTCTTC.

This clone was observed once. V usage is TRBV18 and J usage is TRBJ1-2; D uncertain. The CDR3 runs to 15 residues. Trimming took off 3 bases at V and 0 bases at J, with 11 bases between the two ends. Germline V gene lookup returns CDR1 KGHSH and CDR2 LQKENI. The DNA of the CDR3 is TGTGCCAGCTCACCGGCGGGAGAAACTAACTATGGCTACACCTTC. Translation: CASSPAGETNYGYTF.